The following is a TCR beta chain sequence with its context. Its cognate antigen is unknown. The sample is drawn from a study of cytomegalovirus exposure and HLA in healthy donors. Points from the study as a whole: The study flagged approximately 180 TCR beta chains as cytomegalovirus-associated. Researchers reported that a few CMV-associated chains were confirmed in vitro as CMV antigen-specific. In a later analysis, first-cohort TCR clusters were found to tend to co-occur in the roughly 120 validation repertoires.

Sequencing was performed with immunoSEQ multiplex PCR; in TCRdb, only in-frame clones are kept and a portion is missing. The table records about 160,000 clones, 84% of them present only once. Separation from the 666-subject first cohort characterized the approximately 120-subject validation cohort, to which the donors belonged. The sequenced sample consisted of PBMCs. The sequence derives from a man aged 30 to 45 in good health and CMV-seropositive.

CDR3 in amino acids: CASSPWDRGLSYNEQFF. The DNA of the CDR3 is TGTGCCAGCTCACCTTGGGACAGGGGGCTCTCCTACAATGAGCAGTTCTTC. V gene TRBV18 combines with J gene TRBJ2-1, with 12 bases aligning to TRBD1. With V trimmed by 3 bases and J by 0 bases, 3 bases remained unmatched. The CDR3 totals 17 residues. Germline V lookup: CDR1 KGHSH, CDR2 LQKENI. Filled out from reference TRBV18 and TRBJ2-1, the complete variable domain reads NAGVMQNPRHLVRRRGQEARLRCSPMKGHSHVYWYRQLPEEGLKFMVYLQKENIIDESGMPKERFSAEFPKEGPSILRIQQVVRGDSAAYFCASSPWDRGLSYNEQFFGPGTRLTVL.